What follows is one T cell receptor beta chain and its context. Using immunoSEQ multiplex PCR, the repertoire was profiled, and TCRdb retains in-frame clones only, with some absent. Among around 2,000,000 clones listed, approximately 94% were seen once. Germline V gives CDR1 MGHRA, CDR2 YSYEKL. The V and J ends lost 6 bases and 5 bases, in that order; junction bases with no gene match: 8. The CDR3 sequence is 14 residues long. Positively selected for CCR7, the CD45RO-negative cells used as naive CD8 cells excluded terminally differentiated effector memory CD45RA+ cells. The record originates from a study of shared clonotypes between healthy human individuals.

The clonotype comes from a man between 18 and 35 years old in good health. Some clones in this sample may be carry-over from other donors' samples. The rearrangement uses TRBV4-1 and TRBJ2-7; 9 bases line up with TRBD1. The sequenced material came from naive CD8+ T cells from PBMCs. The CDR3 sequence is CASSVGQGINEQYF. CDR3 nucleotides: TGCGCCAGCAGTGTAGGACAGGGGATCAACGAGCAGTACTTC.